This T cell receptor (beta chain) originates from a study of blood T cell repertoires in COVID-19. Study-wide context: COVID-19 samples collected from the United States, Italy and Spain covered acute and convalescent phases. Sample material is recorded as cDNA or gDNA derived from T cells, B-cell-depleted T cells, or PBMCs.

Germline CDR1 MDHEN, CDR2 SYDVKM. Trimming removed 8 bases from V and 7 bases from J; junction bases left unmatched: 9. The CDR3 totals 14 residues. Profiling relied on immunoSEQ multiplex PCR, and the TCRdb table lists in-frame clones only, not all of them. The sample records about 50,000 clones, 90% to 95% being singletons. The sequencing input was peripheral blood. The gene calls are TRBV28 and TRBJ2-1; 9 bases line up with TRBD1. The clonotype comes from a woman aged 80 or over with acute or convalescent COVID-19. This CDR3 is CASGEDRGLNEQFF. The CDR3 DNA follows: TGTGCCAGCGGTGAGGACAGGGGACTGAATGAGCAGTTCTTC.